This TCR beta chain was captured in a study of CD8 T cells in ankylosing spondylitis. Concerning this clonotype: Its specificity is not known.

This CDR3 has 18 residues. V shed 3 bases, J shed 4 bases, and the junction held 9 bases outside the gene matches. Germline CDR1 reads KGHDR; CDR2 reads SFDVKD. Regarding the study as a whole: A subset of motif variants has previously been described in the synovial fluid and blood of reactive arthritis. A TCR beta motif of 7 to 9 highly homologous variants seemed to mark ankylosing spondylitis blood. Disease-linked clones displayed a CD8+ phenotype and appeared relatively rarely in peripheral blood. Disease-linked clones were reportedly significantly enriched in matched ankylosing spondylitis synovial fluid.

In making TCR beta libraries, quantitative 5'-RACE with molecular barcodes was used. TCRdb used MiXCR to reprocess the 5' RACE reads, holding one entry per CDR3 protein. Of fewer than 500,000 distinct CDR3 sequences detected, 20% to 30% appear once; the ten largest clones hold under 0.9%. Sequencing input: blood, either unsorted or a sorted T cell fraction (not recorded which). This TCR derives from a male donor with ankylosing spondylitis. This sequence joins TRBV24-1 and TRBJ2-6, with 9 bases fitting TRBD1. In DNA form, the CDR3 reads TGTGCCACCAGTGATGCGGACAGGGGTTTTGGAGGGGCCAACGTCCTGACTTTC. This codes for CATSDADRGFGGANVLTF.